Listed below are T cell receptor beta chains from one sample, sequenced in a study of CD8+ T cells in alopecia areata. Sequenced by immunoSEQ multiplex PCR; TCRdb stores in-frame clones only, minus some. In the table there are over 150,000 clones, about 48% of which are singletons. The sample was CD8+ T cells sorted from blood, taken at week 24, from a patient treated with tofacitinib. The receptors come from a human donor with alopecia areata. CDR3s include the opening cysteine and the closing phenylalanine or tryptophan. The D gene is left open where the match is weak. Clone size is given for some rows only: seen once, a few or many times, or a class if the clone is expanded.

.,TRBV7-2,TRBJ2-1,.,TGTGCCAGCAGCTTAATCGGGGGCCCCGGGTACAATGAGCAGTTCTTC,CASSLIGGPGYNEQFF
.,TRBV27,TRBJ2-5,.,TGTGCCAGCAGTTTATCAGGGGAGGCCCAAGAGACCCAGTACTTC,CASSLSGEAQETQYF
.,TRBV11-2,TRBJ1-1,few,TGTGCCAGCAGCTTAGGGGGGGACACTGAAGCTTTCTTT,CASSLGGDTEAFF
TRBD2,TRBV7-9,TRBJ2-5,.,TGTGCCAGCAGCTCCGCCGGGGAGGGGGAGACCCAGTACTTC,CASSSAGEGETQYF
TRBD1,TRBV29-1,TRBJ1-2,.,TGCAGCGCCGGACAGGGGGCAAGTGGCTACACCTTC,CSAGQGASGYTF
.,TRBV11-2,TRBJ2-1,.,TGTGCCAGCAGCATTAATAGCAAGAGCTACAATGAGCAGTTCTTC,CASSINSKSYNEQFF
TRBD1,TRBV4-3,TRBJ1-2,.,TGCGCCAGCAGAGAAACCGGACAGGGGGCGAACTATGGCTACACCTTC,CASRETGQGANYGYTF
TRBD1,TRBV5-1,TRBJ1-1,few,TGCGCCAGCAGCGATAACCGGGGGACAGCTTTGAACACTGAAGCTTTCTTT,CASSDNRGTALNTEAFF
TRBD2,TRBV30,TRBJ2-3,few,TGTGCCTGGAGCGCTAGCGGGGGGGCAAGAGATACGCAGTATTTT,CAWSASGGARDTQYF
TRBD1,TRBV28,TRBJ2-7,.,TGTGCCAGCAGGCCAAGACAGGGCTTCGAGCAGTACTTC,CASRPRQGFEQYF
.,TRBV6-5,TRBJ1-1,.,TGTGCCAGCCTAGGGGACTCGATGAACACTGAAGCTTTCTTT,CASLGDSMNTEAFF
.,TRBV29-1,TRBJ2-2,.,TGCAGCGTTGAAATTAGCGGGGACAGCACCGGGGAGCTGTTTTTT,CSVEISGDSTGELFF
.,TRBV7-2,TRBJ1-1,.,TGTGCCAGCAGCTTAAATCTTCTCGCTGAAGCTTTCTTT,CASSLNLLAEAFF
.,TRBV27,TRBJ1-2,.,TGTGCCAGCAGTCTGACAGGAAGGTCGGCCTATGGCTACACCTTC,CASSLTGRSAYGYTF
TRBD1,TRBV5-6,TRBJ1-1,few,TGTGCCAGCAGATATGACAGGGGTAATGAAGCTTTCTTT,CASRYDRGNEAFF
.,TRBV4-1,TRBJ2-3,.,TGCGCCAGCAGCCAAGAAATGGGAGGAGATACGCAGTATTTT,CASSQEMGGDTQYF
.,TRBV27,TRBJ1-1,.,TGTGCCAGCAGTCCCGGACGTAACACTGAAGCTTTCTTT,CASSPGRNTEAFF
.,TRBV29-1,TRBJ2-7,few,TGCAGCGTTGGCCAGGAGAGCTCCTACGAGCAGTACTTC,CSVGQESSYEQYF
TRBD2,TRBV7-3,TRBJ2-1,few,TGTGCCAGCAGCCCCGAAGCGGGGGGGTACAATGAGCAGTTCTTC,CASSPEAGGYNEQFF